The 27 T cell receptor beta chains reported below all come from one sample, sequenced in a study of blood T cell repertoires in COVID-19. Using immunoSEQ multiplex PCR, the repertoire was profiled, and TCRdb retains in-frame clones only, with some absent. The table lists just under 90,000 clones, approximately 90% of them singletons, with around 0.44% in the top ten. The sample was peripheral blood. The receptors were sampled from a man aged 55 to 70 with acute or convalescent COVID-19.

Comment on this clone: This specimen includes other DNA sequences encoding the same CDR3. J is TRBJ1-5 and V is TRBV6-5, with 7 nucleotides matching TRBD1. Germline V lookup: CDR1 MNHEY, CDR2 SVGAGI. The trim removed 4 bases at V and 5 bases at J, leaving 2 bases unmatched. CDR3 length: 13 residues. CDR3 protein: CASSSDRDQPQHF. Written as DNA, the CDR3 is TGTGCCAGCAGTTCCGACAGGGATCAGCCCCAGCATTTT.

V gene TRBV3-1 (or the pseudogene TRBV3-2) combines with J gene TRBJ2-7; 11 nucleotides match TRBD2. Trimming at V came to 0 bases and at J to 7 bases, leaving 5 bases not matched to a gene. The CDR3 runs to 15 residues. In germline, CDR1 is LGHDT, CDR2 YNNKEL (reference sequence). The CDR3 nucleotides read TGTGCCAGCAGCCAAGATATAGCGGGAGGGAGAGAGCAGTACTTC. Its translation: CASSQDIAGGREQYF.

The rearrangement uses TRBV10-1 and TRBJ1-2; perhaps TRBD1 as D (6 bases). Trimming shortened V by 2 bases and J by 6 bases, and 10 bases separated the two germline ends. The CDR3 covers 13 residues. Germline V gives CDR1 WNHNN, CDR2 SYGVQD (reference sequence). CDR3 coding DNA: TGCGCCAGCAGTGAGCAGGGGTCCCATGGCTACACCTTC. Its translation is CASSEQGSHGYTF.

The rearrangement uses TRBV10-3 and TRBJ2-7, with 14 bases matching TRBD2. V lost 5 bases to trimming and J lost 6 bases; unmatched junction nucleotides: 9. The CDR3 is 16 residues long. Per the germline V gene, CDR1 is ENHRY and CDR2 is SYGVKD. The CDR3 coding sequence is TGTGCCATCAGTAATACCGGGACTAGCGGGAGAGGCGAGCAGTACTTC. Encoded protein: CAISNTGTSGRGEQYF.

The chain joins TRBV24-1 to TRBJ2-3; 8 bases agree with TRBD2. The CDR3 extends over 17 amino acids. From germline, CDR1 is KGHDR and CDR2 SFDVKD. After removal of 1 base from V and 1 base from J, the junction contained 6 bases not matched to a gene. The chain's CDR3 is CATSDLGGAGGTDTQYF. As DNA, the CDR3 is TGTGCCACCAGTGATTTAGGCGGAGCGGGGGGCACAGATACGCAGTATTTT.

The rearrangement links TRBV30 to TRBJ1-4; 7 positions agree with TRBD1. Unmatched junction bases numbered 6, after V lost 2 bases and J lost 6 bases. The CDR3 contains 14 residues. Germline V gene lookup returns CDR1 GTSNPN and CDR2 SVGIG (reference sequence). CDR3 in amino acids: CAWSRYRGDEKLFF. Here the CDR3 DNA reads TGTGCCTGGAGTAGGTACAGGGGAGATGAAAAACTGTTTTTT.

This clone has a single count. CDR3 coding DNA: TGTGCCAGCAGTTACTCGATCAACGGGGGAAACACCATATATTTT. This sequence encodes CASSYSINGGNTIYF. The J gene is TRBJ1-3, the V gene TRBV6-5; D gene uncertain. CDR3 size: 15 residues. Germline V gene data show CDR1 as MNHEY and CDR2 as SVGAGI. Deletions cut 0 bases from V and 4 bases from J, with 10 bases between.

The chain links TRBV19 to TRBJ1-1; TRBD1 agrees at 8 bases. CDR1 is LNHDA and CDR2 is SQIVND in the germline V gene (reference sequence). The trim removed 5 bases at V and 5 bases at J, leaving 13 bases unmatched. There are 16 residues in the CDR3. This chain's CDR3 is CASSLQLTGGRTEAFF. In nucleotides, the CDR3 is TGTGCCAGTAGTCTTCAGTTAACAGGGGGGAGGACTGAAGCTTTCTTT.

The rearrangement joins TRBV7-2 to TRBJ1-2; 7 positions match TRBD1. From germline, CDR1 is SGHTA and CDR2 FQGNSA. This CDR3 comprises 14 residues. The ends lost 5 bases at V and 1 base at J; junction bases unmatched: 4. CDR3 DNA sequence: TGTGCCAGCAGCCCGGGACAGTTTAACTATGGCTACACCTTC. Translating it yields CASSPGQFNYGYTF. Full variable domain (rest looked up from reference TRBV7-2 and TRBJ1-2): GAGVSQSPSNKVTEKGKDVELRCDPISGHTALYWYRQSLGQGLEFLIYFQGNSAPDKSGLPSDRFSAERTGGSVSTLTIQRTQQEDSAVYLCASSPGQFNYGYTFGSGTRLTVV.

This chain links TRBV27 with TRBJ1-2; TRBD1 matches at 7 bases. The ends lost 5 bases at V and 8 bases at J; junction bases unmatched: 8. The CDR3 is made up of 13 amino acids. Germline CDR1 reads MNHEY; CDR2 reads SMNVEV (reference sequence). The CDR3 DNA reads TGTGCCAGCAGTACTGGGACAGTAGAGGGCTACACCTTC. Amino acids: CASSTGTVEGYTF.

A single count supports this clone. The chain uses TRBV18 and TRBJ1-1; D remains unclear. This CDR3 comprises 14 residues. Trimming shortened V by 0 bases and J by 6 bases, and 11 bases separated the two germline ends. Germline values: CDR1 KGHSH, CDR2 LQKENI. The CDR3 DNA is TGTGCCAGCTCACCACCTCGGGATGGCTCTGAAGCTTTCTTT. Translating gives CASSPPRDGSEAFF.

The genes are TRBV7-3 and TRBJ2-3; no firm D call. Germline CDR1 and CDR2: SGHTA and FQGTGA. V gave up 0 bases and J gave up 0 bases, with 7 bases separating them. The CDR3 is 15 amino acids. CDR3 coding DNA: TGTGCCAGCAGCTTAACGTACCAGAGCACAGATACGCAGTATTTT. It yields the protein CASSLTYQSTDTQYF.

The genes are TRBV3-1 (or the pseudogene TRBV3-2) and TRBJ2-3, with 9 bases identical to TRBD2. This CDR3 contains 17 residues. Germline loops: CDR1 LGHDT, CDR2 YNNKEL (reference sequence). V shed 0 bases, J shed 2 bases, and the junction held 6 bases outside the gene matches. CDR3 bases: TGTGCCAGCAGCCAAGATGGGCGGGAGGGTTTCACAGATACGCAGTATTTT. It translates to CASSQDGREGFTDTQYF.

This clone showed up just once. The rearrangement links TRBV9 to TRBJ2-7; 10 bases fit TRBD1. CDR1 is SGDLS, CDR2 YYNGEE, per germline. V gave up 3 bases and J gave up 2 bases; unmatched junction bases: 5. The CDR3 runs to 15 residues. CDR3 sequence reads: CASSAGQGVPYEQYF. In DNA form, the CDR3 reads TGTGCCAGCAGCGCCGGACAGGGGGTCCCCTACGAGCAGTACTTC.

V and J are TRBV6-1 and TRBJ2-3, with 8 bases identical to TRBD2. The J segment lost 1 base and the V segment lost 2 bases, leaving 5 bases of the junction unmatched. Germline CDR1 MNHNS, CDR2 SASEGT. The CDR3 covers 16 residues. CDR3 sequence (DNA): TGTGCCAGCAGTGAAAGGCGGGGGGTCGGCACAGATACGCAGTATTTT. It specifies CASSERRGVGTDTQYF.

This sequence joins TRBV19 and TRBJ2-2; 15 nucleotides align to TRBD2. Trimming at V came to 4 bases and at J to 4 bases, leaving 10 bases not matched to a gene. Germline CDR1 and CDR2: LNHDA and SQIVND (reference sequence). There are 19 residues in the CDR3. The CDR3 coding sequence is TGTGCCAGTAGTAAATCCGGGACTAGCGGGAGGCCACTCACCGGGGAGCTGTTTTTT. Protein: CASSKSGTSGRPLTGELFF. Using reference TRBV19 and TRBJ2-2 for the parts outside the CDR3, the full variable domain is DGGITQSPKYLFRKEGQNVTLSCEQNLNHDAMYWYRQDPGQGLRLIYYSQIVNDFQKGDIAEGYSVSREKKESFPLTVTSAQKNPTAFYLCASSKSGTSGRPLTGELFFGEGSRLTVL.

The genes are TRBV11-2 and TRBJ2-7; perhaps TRBD2 as D (6 bases). CDR1 SGHAT and CDR2 FQNNGV come from the germline V gene. V gave up 3 bases and J gave up 2 bases, with 14 bases separating them. This CDR3 is 15 amino acids long. This CDR3 is CASSLGTRITYEQYF. The CDR3 coding sequence is TGTGCCAGCAGCTTGGGGACTCGCATAACCTACGAGCAGTACTTC.

The V and J genes are TRBV9 and TRBJ2-3; tentative D call: TRBD1 (6 bases). Trimming removed 4 bases at V and 1 base at J, with 13 bases between. In germline, CDR1 is SGDLS, CDR2 YYNGEE. The CDR3 is 15 amino acids. CDR3 region: CASSFQGIGTDTQYF. The CDR3 DNA is TGTGCCAGCAGCTTTCAGGGGATAGGCACAGATACGCAGTATTTT. Complete variable domain (other parts from reference TRBV9 and TRBJ2-3): DSGVTQTPKHLITATGQRVTLRCSPRSGDLSVYWYQQSLDQGLQFLIQYYNGEERAKGNILERFSAQQFPDLHSELNLSSLELGDSALYFCASSFQGIGTDTQYFGPGTRLTVL.

This clone was seen a few times. This CDR3 is CASSLAGMNTEAFF. As DNA, the CDR3 is TGTGCCAGCAGTTTGGCAGGGATGAACACTGAAGCTTTCTTT. This chain connects TRBV27 to TRBJ1-1; weak D call: TRBD1 (5 bases). Per the germline V gene, CDR1 is MNHEY and CDR2 is SMNVEV (reference sequence). Trimming cost V 3 bases and J 0 bases, with 8 bases left between them. This CDR3 has 14 amino acids.

CDR3 sequence: CASSPGRSYEQYF. CDR3 sequence (DNA): TGTGCCAGCAGTCCCGGTCGTTCCTACGAGCAGTACTTC. The rearrangement links TRBV6-5 to TRBJ2-7; D is ambiguous. This CDR3 region has 13 residues. Germline loops: CDR1 MNHEY, CDR2 SVGAGI. V was trimmed by 5 bases and J by 1 base, leaving 9 bases between them.

The sample holds one count of this clone. The CDR3 loop is CASSPQRVGEKLFF. CDR3 bases: TGTGCCAGCAGCCCACAGCGGGTGGGCGAAAAACTGTTTTTT. The V and J genes are TRBV7-6 and TRBJ1-4; D not certain. In germline, CDR1 is SGHVS, CDR2 FNYEAQ. Between the trimmed V and J ends, which lost 5 bases and 8 bases, there was a span of 15 bases. This CDR3 comprises 14 residues.

The chain joins TRBV19 to TRBJ1-6; no reliable D call. V was trimmed by 4 bases and J by 12 bases, leaving 16 bases between them. Per the germline V gene, CDR1 is LNHDA and CDR2 is SQIVND (reference sequence). The CDR3 has 14 amino acids. In DNA form, the CDR3 reads TGTGCCAGTAGTAGGGCCCCCGAGGAGGGACCCCTCCACTTT. It specifies CASSRAPEEGPLHF. The full variable domain, with the rest looked up from reference TRBV19 and TRBJ1-6, is DGGITQSPKYLFRKEGQNVTLSCEQNLNHDAMYWYRQDPGQGLRLIYYSQIVNDFQKGDIAEGYSVSREKKESFPLTVTSAQKNPTAFYLCASSRAPEEGPLHFGNGTRLTVT.

The chain uses TRBV7-9 and TRBJ2-7; TRBD1 agrees at 8 bases. Per germline, CDR1 SEHNR and CDR2 FQNEAQ (reference sequence). Trimming took 5 bases from V and 5 from J; bases not matched to a gene: 14. The CDR3 has 16 residues. CDR3 nucleotide sequence: TGTGCCAGCAGCCTAATAATAGGACAGGGAATGAACGAGCAGTACTTC. Its protein is CASSLIIGQGMNEQYF. Full variable domain (remainder filled in from reference TRBV7-9 and TRBJ2-7): DTGVSQNPRHKITKRGQNVTFRCDPISEHNRLYWYRQTLGQGPEFLTYFQNEAQLEKSRLLSDRFSAERPKGSFSTLEIQRTEQGDSAMYLCASSLIIGQGMNEQYFGPGTRLTVT.

This chain uses TRBV5-1 with TRBJ1-2; a possible D gene is TRBD1 (5 bases). The V gene's germline CDR1 is SGHRS and CDR2 YFSETQ. Trimming removed 4 bases at V and 2 bases at J, with 15 bases between. This CDR3 has 15 residues. In DNA form, the CDR3 reads TGCGCCAGCAGCCCCACAGGAGACGACAACTATGGCTACACCTTC. Protein: CASSPTGDDNYGYTF.

The genes are TRBV19 and TRBJ2-3, with TRBD2 matching over 13 bases. This CDR3 spans 20 amino acids. The germline V gene has CDR1 LNHDA and CDR2 SQIVND (reference sequence). V shed 7 bases and J 0 bases; nucleotides not matched to a gene: 16. The CDR3 DNA reads TGTGCCAGTACTCCAGCCCCGGGACTAGCGGGATGGGCTAGCACAGATACGCAGTATTTT. Translation gives CASTPAPGLAGWASTDTQYF.

The chain joins TRBV5-1 to TRBJ2-5; D may be TRBD2 (5 bases). Germline loops: CDR1 SGHRS, CDR2 YFSETQ. The CDR3 spans 12 residues. Trimming stripped 3 bases from V and 5 bases from J, with 8 bases between. The CDR3 nucleotides read TGCGCCAGCAGCTATTCGGGGGAGACCCAGTACTTC. It codes for CASSYSGETQYF.

The V call is TRBV7-3, the J call TRBJ2-3; 8 nucleotides line up with TRBD2. This CDR3 is 15 amino acids long. Germline V lookup: CDR1 SGHTA, CDR2 FQGTGA. J was trimmed by 2 bases and V by 3 bases; bases with no gene match: 4. CDR3 DNA sequence: TGTGCCAGCAGCTTTGTCGGGGGGGCCACAGATACGCAGTATTTT. Translated, it gives CASSFVGGATDTQYF.